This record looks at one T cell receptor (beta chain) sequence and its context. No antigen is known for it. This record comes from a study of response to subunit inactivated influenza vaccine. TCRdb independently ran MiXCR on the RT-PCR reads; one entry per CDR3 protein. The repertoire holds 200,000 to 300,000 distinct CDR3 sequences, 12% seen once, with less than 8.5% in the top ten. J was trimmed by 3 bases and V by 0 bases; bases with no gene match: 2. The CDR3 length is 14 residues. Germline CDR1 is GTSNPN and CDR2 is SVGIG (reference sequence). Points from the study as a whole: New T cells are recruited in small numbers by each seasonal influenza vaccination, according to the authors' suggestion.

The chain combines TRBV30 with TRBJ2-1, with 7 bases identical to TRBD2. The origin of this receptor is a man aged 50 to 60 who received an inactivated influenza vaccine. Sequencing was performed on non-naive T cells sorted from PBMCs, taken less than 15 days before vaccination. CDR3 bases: TGTGCCTGGAGTGTACGGACTAGCTACAATGAGCAGTTCTTC. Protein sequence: CAWSVRTSYNEQFF.